The source of this T cell receptor beta chain is a study of blood T cell repertoires in COVID-19 (dated by TCRdb to the early 2020s). For the wider study: Collaborator samples came from the United States, Italy and Spain and covered acute and convalescent phases of COVID-19. Where available, HLA class I and class II types were taken from metadata supplied by the sample provider and were not determined by assay-based typing. Samples were obtained from the ongoing ImmuneRACE study (first 160 participants) and from 1,254 subjects provided by 6 global collaborators. Subjects who had been exposed to COVID-19, were actively infected with it, or had recovered from it provided the deeply sampled blood TCRbeta repertoires that made up the dataset. The prospective study material was composed of cDNA or gDNA derived from T cells, B-cell-depleted T cells, or PBMCs. Nearly every sample came with metadata listing a de-identified subject ID, COVID-19 status, age in years and sex. A freely available public database, intended as a resource for researchers studying the immune response to SARS-CoV-2, is where the repertoires were released.

The investigation overall reported the following: The quantity of clinical and demographic metadata differed by source and by participant and was supplied without curation.

Collaborating institutions collected whole blood in K2EDTA tubes following their own protocols. For TCRbeta analysis, collaborators shipped samples as frozen whole blood, isolated PBMCs, or DNA extracted from either of those sample types. The immunoSEQ Assay, a bias-controlled multiplex PCR, was used to amplify TCRbeta CDR3 regions from genomic DNA. On the authors' methods: The number of nucleated cells in each sample was estimated by amplification of reference gene primers within the assay. Sequence reads were collapsed and filtered to measure the absolute abundance of every unique TCRbeta CDR3 rearrangement. For each sample, productive Simpson clonality was calculated as the square root of Simpson's diversity index over productive rearrangements. As stored in TCRdb, this immuneACCESS dataset retains in-frame rearrangements with V and J assigned. A fraction of the clones does not appear; measured against another copy, unresolved V genes explain less than half of the discrepancy, and the remainder lacks a known reason. V and J calls and clone size are copied from that table; D and trimming were computed from the DNA. In all, the sample holds roughly 130,000 clones, and about 79% of those were seen once. About a sixth of the sample belongs to the ten largest clones.

Of note for this clone: This clone's antigen is unknown. Per-base quality was not reported, and no clone a single base away is much larger than it.

Cut back by 8 bases and 6 bases, the V and J ends lie 19 bases apart. Reading from cysteine to phenylalanine, the CDR3 counts 14 amino acids. The only DNA kept is the CDR3, 42 bases in frame from the first base. Sequences LNHDA (CDR1) and SQIVND (CDR2) are obtained from the germline V gene (reference sequence). Sequences were obtained from peripheral blood. The sequence is built from TRBV19 and TRBJ1-1, with TRBD1 as a weak D call on 5 bases. This clonotype originated in a woman aged 50 to 60 with acute or convalescent COVID-19. The bases are TGTGCCAGTTACGCAAATCAGGGTTGGTCTGAAGCTTTCTTT. It codes for CASYANQGWSEAFF.